This T cell receptor beta chain was documented in a study of cytomegalovirus exposure and HLA in healthy donors. Overall study findings and caveats: Information on immune exposure was restricted to one variable (CMV serostatus).

PCR was performed using 60 Vbeta and 13 Jbeta primers. Some clones are missing from TCRdb's copy, which holds only in-frame ones; the method was immunoSEQ multiplex PCR. The sample holds a few hundred thousand clones, about 74% seen once. Healthy people donating bone marrow made up the donors. Notes on this clone: What it binds is unknown.

Looked up from germline, CDR1 is MNHEY and CDR2 is SMNVEV (reference sequence). After removal of 8 bases from V and 6 bases from J, the junction contained 14 bases not matched to a gene. CDR3 length: 17 residues. V gene TRBV27 combines with J gene TRBJ2-1, with 12 bases identical to TRBD2. The clonotype originates from a woman in her twenties or thirties in good health and CMV-seronegative. Specimen: PBMCs. In DNA, the CDR3 is TGTGCCAGCGGGGGACTAGCGGGCCTATGGGGTGCCAATGAGCAGTTCTTC. Protein sequence: CASGGLAGLWGANEQFF.